The source of this T cell receptor beta chain is a study of T cell repertoires in cytomegalovirus infection. As for the study in general: Public TCR beta signatures were indicative of both CMV infection and a matching HLA type. The study's findings and limits: The response measured ex vivo was dominated by TCR beta clonotypes (HLA-C-restricted and CMV-specific).

TCRdb reanalysed the reads using MiXCR and keeps one entry per CDR3 protein. The sample has around 770,000 distinct CDR3 sequences, 29% seen once. The CDR3 runs to 16 residues. J lost 0 bases, V lost 5 bases, and 7 bases had no gene match. Germline V CDR1 and CDR2: MNHEY, SMNVEV (reference sequence). This clonotype was seen a handful of times. Its specificity is not known. The J gene is TRBJ2-1, the V gene TRBV27; TRBD1 matches 7 bases. Here the sequenced sample was cultured CD8+ T cells from PBMCs, taken from culture after CMV antigen stimulation. The receptor comes from a human donor in good health (CMV status not recorded). Some clones in this sample may be carry-over from other donors' samples. CDR3 bases: TGTGCCAGCAGTACTCTACAGGGGATCTCCTACAATGAGCAGTTCTTC. Translated, it gives CASSTLQGISYNEQFF.